In this sample, the clone carrying this T cell receptor beta chain turned up once. What it recognizes is unknown. These data originate in a study of T cell repertoires and Cas9 in healthy adults. Overall study context: SpCas9-reactive CD4 and CD8 T cells were characterized for potency, cytotoxicity and lineage. Study-wide results and limits: Reportedly, SpCas9-reactive effector T cell proliferation and function were mitigated by SpCas9-reactive Tregs in vitro.

V lost 3 bases to trimming and J lost 6 bases; unmatched junction nucleotides: 7. The CDR3 has 14 residues. Looked up from germline, CDR1 is SGHDT and CDR2 is YYEEEE. TCRdb keeps only in-frame clones here, not all; method: immunoSEQ multiplex PCR. Of about 24,000 clones in the sample, 90% were seen once. Sequencing was done on a sample of CD4+ effector T cells (CD127+, CD25-, CD137-, CD154-) from PBMCs; culture status not recorded. The sequence came from a human donor in good health. This chain uses TRBV5-6 with TRBJ1-1, with 8 bases lining up with TRBD1. This chain's CDR3 is CASSWTGSGAEAFF. The CDR3, as DNA: TGTGCCAGCAGCTGGACAGGGTCAGGGGCTGAAGCTTTCTTT. Based on the CDR3 plus reference TRBV5-6 and TRBJ1-1, the full variable domain is DAGVTQSPTHLIKTRGQQVTLRCSPKSGHDTVSWYQQALGQGPQFIFQYYEEEERQRGNFPDRFSGHQFPNYSSELNVNALLLGDSALYLCASSWTGSGAEAFFGQGTRLTVV.